These 14 T cell receptor beta chains came from one sample sequenced in a study of shared clonotypes between healthy human individuals. Generated by immunoSEQ multiplex PCR, the TCRdb table keeps only in-frame clones and is missing some. The repertoire holds 1.5 million to 1.9 million clones, with 98% as singletons. The material sequenced was naive CD4+ T cells sorted from blood. Subset reported: CD45RA+ positively selected. The receptors come from a man aged 25-40 years in good health.

On this clone itself: Other DNA sequences in this sample translate to the same CDR3. This chain connects TRBV7-9 to TRBJ2-7, with D unresolved. The CDR3 extends over 12 amino acids. Germline V gene lookup returns CDR1 SEHNR and CDR2 FQNEAQ (reference sequence). V lost 1 base and J 2 bases, leaving 3 bases between the germline ends. The CDR3 DNA follows: TGTGCCAGCAGCTTAGATGCCTACGAGCAGTACTTC. Protein product: CASSLDAYEQYF.

The J gene is TRBJ2-5, the V gene TRBV19; 15 bases line up with TRBD2. V lost 5 bases, J lost 5 bases, and 9 bases stayed unmatched. Looked up from germline, CDR1 is LNHDA and CDR2 is SQIVND (reference sequence). CDR3 size: 17 residues. DNA of the CDR3: TGTGCCAGTAGTCTCGGACTAGCGGGAGGGCCACGGGAGACCCAGTACTTC. Its translation: CASSLGLAGGPRETQYF.

V and J are TRBV11-2 and TRBJ1-1; D not resolved. CDR1 is SGHAT and CDR2 is FQNNGV in the germline V gene. The CDR3 is made up of 12 amino acids. The ends were cut back, 2 bases at V and 11 bases at J, with 12 bases in the middle. The CDR3 here is CASSLLRGNAFF. The CDR3 bases are TGTGCCAGCAGCTTATTGCGAGGGAATGCTTTCTTT.

The genes are TRBV28 and TRBJ1-1; TRBD1 matches 9 bases. CDR1 is MDHEN and CDR2 is SYDVKM in the germline V gene. J lost 4 bases, V lost 4 bases, and 10 bases had no gene match. This CDR3 comprises 16 residues. CDR3 DNA sequence: TGTGCCAGCAGTTCGGGTACAGGGGGCTATGTCACTGAAGCTTTCTTT. Translated: CASSSGTGGYVTEAFF.

V gene TRBV4-3 combines with J gene TRBJ1-2; D unresolved. Germline V gene sequence: CDR1 LGHNA, CDR2 YSLEER. V shed 3 bases and J shed 6 bases, with 20 bases lying between them. CDR3 length: 16 amino acids. The CDR3 loop reads CASSHAPGYTVNGYTF. In DNA form, the CDR3 reads TGCGCCAGCAGCCATGCCCCGGGGTATACGGTCAATGGCTACACCTTC.

The rearrangement uses TRBV9 and TRBJ1-3; TRBD1 agrees at 7 bases. Trimming at V came to 2 bases and at J to 1 base, leaving 3 bases not matched to a gene. Germline V CDR1 and CDR2: SGDLS, YYNGEE. The CDR3 sequence is 15 residues long. The CDR3, as DNA: TGTGCCAGCAGCGTGAGACAGGGTTCTGGAAACACCATATATTTT. Amino acid sequence: CASSVRQGSGNTIYF.

This chain links TRBV6-1 with TRBJ2-7, with TRBD2 matching 8 bases. CDR3 length equals 13 residues. Germline lookup yields CDR1 MNHNS and CDR2 SASEGT. The J segment lost 3 bases and the V segment lost 4 bases, leaving 2 bases of the junction unmatched. CDR3 amino acids: CASSGGRIYEQYF. CDR3 bases: TGTGCCAGCAGTGGCGGGAGGATCTACGAGCAGTACTTC.

The chain uses TRBV5-1 and TRBJ1-5, with D uncertain. Germline values: CDR1 SGHRS, CDR2 YFSETQ. This CDR3 comprises 15 residues. V dropped 0 bases and J dropped 0 bases, with 7 bases sitting between them. This CDR3 reads CASSLVPSSNQPQHF. Here the CDR3 DNA reads TGCGCCAGCAGCTTGGTACCCAGTAGCAATCAGCCCCAGCATTTT.

The rearrangement links TRBV5-1 to TRBJ2-2; 8 positions agree with TRBD2. This CDR3 has 16 residues. Germline trimming cut 4 bases from V and 3 bases from J; bases unmatched to any gene: 8. Germline V CDR1 and CDR2: SGHRS, YFSETQ. CDR3 sequence reads: CASSTFGRVDTGELFF. The DNA of the CDR3 is TGCGCCAGCAGCACCTTCGGGAGGGTGGACACCGGGGAGCTGTTTTTT. The entire variable domain, with the rest obtained from reference TRBV5-1 and TRBJ2-2, is as follows: KAGVTQTPRYLIKTRGQQVTLSCSPISGHRSVSWYQQTPGQGLQFLFEYFSETQRNKGNFPGRFSGRQFSNSRSEMNVSTLELGDSALYLCASSTFGRVDTGELFFGEGSRLTVL.

The chain recombines TRBV14 with TRBJ1-1; D uncertain. The CDR3 has 17 residues. Per germline, CDR1 SGHDN and CDR2 FVKESK. V dropped 0 bases and J dropped 1 base, with 15 bases sitting between them. As DNA, the CDR3 is TGTGCCAGCAGCCAAGAGTATGATTGGCGGGAGAACACTGAAGCTTTCTTT. Encoded protein: CASSQEYDWRENTEAFF.

This rearrangement joins TRBV7-9 to TRBJ1-5, with no clear D. CDR1 SEHNR and CDR2 FQNEAQ come from the germline V gene (reference sequence). The CDR3 consists of 14 residues. V lost 5 bases and J lost 3, with 11 bases in between. The CDR3 reads CASSATTVNQPQHF. The DNA for the CDR3 is TGTGCCAGCAGCGCTACGACTGTCAATCAGCCCCAGCATTTT.

J is TRBJ2-7 and V is TRBV6-1; D possibly uses TRBD1 or TRBD2 (5 bases each). The CDR3 consists of 18 residues. V lost 4 bases and J 0 bases, leaving 22 bases between the germline ends. Germline V CDR1 and CDR2: MNHNS, SASEGT. CDR3 bases: TGTGCCAGCAGTGCTTGGGGCAGAGGGTCGCCGAGCTCCTACGAGCAGTACTTC. It specifies CASSAWGRGSPSSYEQYF.

The rearrangement joins TRBV29-1 to TRBJ2-5; D is possibly TRBD2 (6 bases). The V end lost 3 bases, the J end lost 0 bases, and 8 bases lay between the germline ends. CDR3 length equals 13 residues. Germline CDR1 reads SQVTM; CDR2 reads ANQGSEA. The CDR3 sequence: CSVDRGYQETQYF. DNA of the CDR3: TGCAGCGTTGACCGGGGGTACCAAGAGACCCAGTACTTC. Using reference TRBV29-1 and TRBJ2-5 for the parts outside the CDR3, the full variable domain is SAVISQKPSRDICQRGTSLTIQCQVDSQVTMMFWYRQQPGQSLTLIATANQGSEATYESGFVIDKFPISRPNLTFSTLTVSNMSPEDSSIYLCSVDRGYQETQYFGPGTRLLVL.

The chain uses TRBV29-1 and TRBJ2-3, with D uncertain. The V end lost 6 bases, the J end lost 0 bases, and 7 bases lay between the germline ends. The CDR3 runs 12 residues. Germline V gene lookup returns CDR1 SQVTM and CDR2 ANQGSEA. DNA of the CDR3: TGCAGCGTGGTGCAGAGCACAGATACGCAGTATTTT. Its protein is CSVVQSTDTQYF.